What follows are 9 T cell receptor beta chains derived from one specimen sequenced in a study of CD8 T cells in Susac syndrome. RNA in amounts of roughly 0.5 to 1 ug was reverse transcribed with random hexamers. One entry per CDR3 protein results from TCRdb running MiXCR on the immunoSEQ multiplex PCR reads. Of about 160,000 distinct CDR3 sequences listed, around 92% were seen once; the top ten hold 0.065% to 0.085%. Sequenced: CD4+ T cells from PBMCs. The receptor source for this set is a human donor in good health.

This sequence joins TRBV10-3 and TRBJ1-2; D remains unclear. The CDR3 is 12 amino acids. Germline CDR1 is ENHRY and CDR2 is SYGVKD. V lost 8 bases to trimming and J lost 6 bases, with 13 bases between them. CDR3 region: CAIATGGHGYTF. CDR3 bases: TGTGCCATCGCAACTGGAGGGCATGGCTACACCTTC.

The genes are TRBV30 and TRBJ1-2, with D uncertain. In germline, CDR1 is GTSNPN, CDR2 SVGIG (reference sequence). The ends were cut back, 0 bases at V and 1 base at J, with 6 bases in the middle. CDR3 length: 13 amino acids. CDR3 sequence: CAWSVQLNYGYTF. Here the CDR3 DNA reads TGTGCCTGGAGTGTACAGCTTAACTATGGCTACACCTTC.

This clonotype was found once. V and J are TRBV20-1 and TRBJ2-5, with D perhaps TRBD1 (5 bases). Trimming shortened V by 0 bases and J by 2 bases, and 10 bases separated the two germline ends. CDR1 and CDR2 from the germline V gene are DFQATT and SNEGSKA (reference sequence). The CDR3 length is 14 residues. The CDR3 bases are TGCAGTGCTAGAGATTGGACAAAACAAGAGACCCAGTACTTC. This sequence encodes CSARDWTKQETQYF.

This sequence joins TRBV7-2 and TRBJ1-2; perhaps TRBD1 as D (5 bases). Germline CDR1 reads SGHTA; CDR2 reads FQGNSA. V lost 5 bases and J 4 bases, leaving 8 bases between the germline ends. The CDR3 consists of 12 residues. CDR3 coding DNA: TGTGCCAGCAGCGACAGAGCCTATGGCTACACCTTC. It is translated as CASSDRAYGYTF.

The chain employs TRBV20-1 and TRBJ2-5; tentative D call: TRBD2 (6 bases). The CDR3 extends over 12 amino acids. Trimming removed 6 bases at V and 4 bases at J, with 12 bases between. The germline V gene encodes CDR1 DFQATT and CDR2 SNEGSKA (reference sequence). The DNA of the CDR3 is TGCAGTGCCTCAGGAGGGGCAGAGACCCAGTACTTC. It is translated as CSASGGAETQYF.

V gene TRBV27 combines with J gene TRBJ2-3, with 12 positions matching TRBD2. The CDR3 is 15 amino acids. Germline CDR1 MNHEY, CDR2 SMNVEV (reference sequence). With V trimmed by 5 bases and J by 5 bases, 5 bases remained unmatched. CDR3 sequence reads: CASSPGLAGIDTQYF. The CDR3 DNA sequence: TGTGCCAGCAGTCCAGGACTAGCGGGAATAGATACGCAGTATTTT.

The rearrangement links TRBV29-1 to TRBJ1-2; TRBD1 agrees at 9 bases. J gave up 4 bases and V 6 bases, and 6 bases lay outside the gene matches. The CDR3 loop spans 13 amino acids. Germline lookup yields CDR1 SQVTM and CDR2 ANQGSEA. The CDR3 region is CSVRTGGGYGYTF. DNA of the CDR3: TGCAGCGTCCGCACAGGGGGCGGCTATGGCTACACCTTC.

The chain has TRBV7-6 and TRBJ2-7, with TRBD1 identical over 10 bases. The CDR3 length is 16 residues. Looked up from germline, CDR1 is SGHVS and CDR2 is FNYEAQ. Trimming at V came to 4 bases and at J to 0 bases, leaving 6 bases not matched to a gene. DNA of the CDR3: TGTGCCAGCAGCTCCTGGGGACAGGGGCTCTCCTACGAGCAGTACTTC. Amino acid sequence: CASSSWGQGLSYEQYF.

The chain is built from TRBV6-2 or TRBV6-3 and TRBJ2-7; D possibly corresponds to TRBD1 (5 bases). In germline, CDR1 is MNHEY, CDR2 SVGEGT. Trimming shortened V by 7 bases and J by 5 bases, and 15 bases separated the two germline ends. This CDR3 comprises 13 residues. The CDR3, as DNA: TGTGCCAGCAAGAAACAGGTTTCCGACGAGCAGTACTTC. Translated: CASKKQVSDEQYF.